The 19 T cell receptor beta chains reported below all come from one sample, sequenced in a study of T cell responses to AZD1222 COVID-19 vaccine. Libraries were prepared by immunoSEQ multiplex PCR; TCRdb keeps only in-frame clonotypes and omits some of them. Found here are some 110,000 clones, around 89% of them singletons; the top ten hold roughly 9.2%. The sequencing here drew on peripheral blood, taken on day 0 of AZD1222 vaccination. The source is an adult in good health.

CDR3 sequence (DNA): TGTGCCTGGGGTGCAACGCGGGTAGGGACCCTCTACAATGAGCAGTTCTTC. This encodes CAWGATRVGTLYNEQFF. V is TRBV30 and J is TRBJ2-1; TRBD1 or TRBD2 may be the D gene (5 bases each). Germline assignment: CDR1 GTSNPN and CDR2 SVGIG (reference sequence). This CDR3 has 17 amino acids. V was trimmed by 5 bases and J by 3 bases, leaving 23 bases between them.

The J gene is TRBJ1-6, the V gene TRBV6-5; 8 nucleotides agree with TRBD1. The germline gives CDR1 MNHEY, CDR2 SVGAGI. Trimming removed 5 bases from V and 8 bases from J; junction bases left unmatched: 8. The CDR3 spans 15 residues. The CDR3 nucleotides are TGTGCCAGCAGTCCCCGTGGGACAGGATATTCACCCCTCCACTTT. The encoded protein is CASSPRGTGYSPLHF.

This clone has a handful of counts. V gene TRBV27 combines with J gene TRBJ2-7; possible D gene TRBD2, 6 bases. The germline V and J ends were trimmed by 4 bases and 2 bases, with 18 bases remaining between them. The V gene's germline CDR1 is MNHEY and CDR2 SMNVEV (reference sequence). This CDR3 has 16 amino acids. The CDR3 spells CASSSFLRGITYEQYF. The CDR3 DNA reads as TGTGCCAGCAGTTCCTTTTTACGGGGGATAACCTACGAGCAGTACTTC.

The V call is TRBV7-9, the J call TRBJ2-5, with 8 bases lining up with TRBD2. Germline V gene lookup returns CDR1 SEHNR and CDR2 FQNEAQ (reference sequence). The CDR3 contains 15 residues. The V gene end was trimmed by 3 bases and the J gene end by 1 base; junction bases not matched to a gene: 4. CDR3 in DNA: TGTGCCAGCAGCTTCGGGGGGGGCGTCCAAGAGACCCAGTACTTC. Protein sequence: CASSFGGGVQETQYF.

The rearrangement uses TRBV19 and TRBJ1-2; TRBD1 agrees at 12 bases. The germline CDR1 and CDR2 sequences are LNHDA and SQIVND (reference sequence). With V trimmed by 10 bases and J by 9 bases, 9 bases remained unmatched. The CDR3 consists of 13 residues. DNA for the CDR3: TGTGCCAAGGGACAGGGGGCATTTGTTAGCTACACCTTC. This codes for CAKGQGAFVSYTF. The full variable domain, in which reference TRBV19 and TRBJ1-2 provide the parts outside the CDR3, is DGGITQSPKYLFRKEGQNVTLSCEQNLNHDAMYWYRQDPGQGLRLIYYSQIVNDFQKGDIAEGYSVSREKKESFPLTVTSAQKNPTAFYLCAKGQGAFVSYTFGSGTRLTVV.

The rearrangement joins TRBV14 to TRBJ1-3; no clear D gene. V gave up 1 base and J gave up 4 bases, with 5 bases separating them. CDR3 size: 13 residues. Germline CDR1 is SGHDN and CDR2 is FVKESK. CDR3 DNA: TGTGCCAGCAGCCAAGGTTCGGGAAACACCATATATTTT. Translated: CASSQGSGNTIYF.

This chain joins TRBV12-3 or TRBV12-4 and TRBJ1-1; D remains ambiguous. The CDR3 loop spans 12 amino acids. The V gene lost 1 base and the J gene lost 8 bases, with 8 bases spanning the gap. The chain's CDR3 is CASSLVQLEAFF. The CDR3 nucleotides are TGTGCCAGCAGTTTAGTTCAGCTAGAAGCTTTCTTT.

The chain employs TRBV6-5 and TRBJ1-2, with D maybe TRBD1 (6 bases). The V gene's germline CDR1 is MNHEY and CDR2 SVGAGI. Trimming shortened V by 0 bases and J by 3 bases, and 11 bases separated the two germline ends. CDR3 length: 15 amino acids. CDR3 DNA sequence: TGTGCCAGCAGTTACTCGAGCGGGGGGCACTATGGCTACACCTTC. Translating it yields CASSYSSGGHYGYTF.

The chain has TRBV18 and TRBJ2-5; the D gene is possibly TRBD1 (6 bases). CDR3 length: 15 residues. Trimming cost V 0 bases and J 2 bases, with 10 bases left between them. CDR1 KGHSH and CDR2 LQKENI come from the germline V gene. The CDR3, as DNA: TGTGCCAGCTCACCACCGGCAGGGGCTCAAGAGACCCAGTACTTC. It specifies CASSPPAGAQETQYF.

V is TRBV4-2 and J is TRBJ2-7; no reliable D call. CDR3 length equals 12 residues. Looked up from germline, CDR1 is LGHNA and CDR2 is YNFKEQ. With 2 bases removed from V and 6 bases from J, the gap between germline ends came to 8 bases. The CDR3 sequence: CASSQPTGEQYF. The CDR3 nucleotides read TGTGCCAGCAGCCAACCCACCGGCGAGCAGTACTTC.

The genes are TRBV24-1 and TRBJ2-5, with D unresolved. Trimming left V 4 bases short and J 0 bases short, with 5 bases between. The germline gives CDR1 KGHDR, CDR2 SFDVKD. The CDR3 length is 13 residues. The CDR3 is CATSENNQETQYF. As DNA, the CDR3 is TGTGCCACCAGTGAGAACAACCAAGAGACCCAGTACTTC.

This CDR3 reads CASNSPRAEVGTGELFF. CDR3 coding DNA: TGTGCCAGCAACTCTCCCCGGGCGGAGGTGGGCACCGGGGAGCTGTTTTTT. The V call is TRBV5-4, the J call TRBJ2-2, with D possibly matching TRBD2 (5 bases). In germline, CDR1 is SGHNT, CDR2 YYREEE (reference sequence). Trimming left V 6 bases short and J 4 bases short, with 22 bases between. The CDR3 is made up of 17 amino acids.

The CDR3 reads CASSLLGQGGSPLHF. The CDR3 DNA sequence: TGTGCCAGCAGTTTACTCGGGCAGGGGGGCTCACCCCTCCACTTT. This chain uses TRBV28 with TRBJ1-6, with TRBD1 matching over 7 bases. With 2 bases clipped from V and 10 bases from J, the junction kept 8 bases outside the gene matches. This CDR3 comprises 15 residues. Germline CDR1 is MDHEN and CDR2 is SYDVKM.

The chain uses TRBV29-1 and TRBJ2-7; D tentatively fits TRBD1 or TRBD2 (5 bases each). V shed 4 bases and J shed 2 bases, with 15 bases lying between them. The CDR3 runs 14 residues. Germline-derived CDR1 and CDR2 are SQVTM and ANQGSEA. Written as DNA, the CDR3 is TGCAGCGTTGTAGTGCAGGGAGCGACCTACGAGCAGTACTTC. It is translated as CSVVVQGATYEQYF.

This clone was recorded once. This chain connects TRBV5-8 to TRBJ1-5, with D unclear. Trimming shortened V by 4 bases and J by 0 bases, and 8 bases separated the two germline ends. CDR3 length equals 14 residues. Germline V gene data show CDR1 as SGHTS and CDR2 as YDEGEE. The CDR3 reads CASSADRSNQPQHF. For the CDR3, the DNA is TGTGCCAGCAGCGCCGATCGTAGCAATCAGCCCCAGCATTTT. Variable domain in full (rest from reference TRBV5-8 and TRBJ1-5): EAGVTQSPTHLIKTRGQQATLRCSPISGHTSVYWYQQALGLGLQFLLWYDEGEERNRGNFPPRFSGRQFPNYSSELNVNALELEDSALYLCASSADRSNQPQHFGDGTRLSIL.

This clone has just one count. The chain uses TRBV28 and TRBJ1-2, with 8 positions matching TRBD1. Germline lookup yields CDR1 MDHEN and CDR2 SYDVKM. With V trimmed by 4 bases and J by 4 bases, 8 bases remained unmatched. This CDR3 is built from 15 residues. CDR3 coding DNA: TGTGCCAGCAGTTCCCCAGGGGGCGGGGGCTATGGCTACACCTTC. This gives the protein CASSSPGGGGYGYTF.

V and J are TRBV9 and TRBJ2-7; no firm D call. The length of the CDR3 is 15 residues. Per germline, CDR1 SGDLS and CDR2 YYNGEE. Deletions cut 3 bases from V and 5 bases from J, with 18 bases between. The CDR3 spells CASSGSSWVGDEQYF. The CDR3 DNA is TGTGCCAGCAGCGGCTCTAGTTGGGTAGGTGACGAGCAGTACTTC.

This clone was counted a single time. The V gene is TRBV7-2, the J gene TRBJ2-7, with D perhaps given as TRBD1 or TRBD2 (5 bases each). Germline assignment: CDR1 SGHTA and CDR2 FQGNSA. Trimming removed 2 bases at V and 6 bases at J, with 11 bases between. CDR3 size: 13 residues. CDR3 nucleotides: TGTGCCAGCAGCTTACCATCAGGGACCGAGCAGTACTTC. Protein product: CASSLPSGTEQYF. The full variable domain, completed using reference TRBV7-2 and TRBJ2-7, is GAGVSQSPSNKVTEKGKDVELRCDPISGHTALYWYRQSLGQGLEFLIYFQGNSAPDKSGLPSDRFSAERTGGSVSTLTIQRTQQEDSAVYLCASSLPSGTEQYFGPGTRLTVT.

In DNA form, the CDR3 reads TGTGCCACCAGCCGCAGGGACTATTACAATGAGCAGTTCTTC. It encodes CATSRRDYYNEQFF. This sequence joins TRBV15 and TRBJ2-1, with 7 positions matching TRBD2. The ends lost 5 bases at V and 4 bases at J; junction bases unmatched: 5. There are 14 residues in the CDR3. The germline CDR1 and CDR2 sequences are LNHNV and YYDKDF (reference sequence).